The TCR beta chain described here comes from a study of shared clonotypes between healthy human individuals. Study-wide results and caveats: Generation probability values for non-shared clonotypes were lower than those for clonotypes shared by all four donors.

The repertoire was sequenced with immunoSEQ multiplex PCR; TCRdb's copy has only in-frame clones and lacks some. In the table there are a few million clones, about 92% of which are singletons. About this clone: Its antigen is currently unknown.

The study enrolled healthy HIV-negative adults without recent acute infections or vaccinations as donors. The CDR3 has 15 amino acids. Trimming cost V 4 bases and J 2 bases; bases outside gene matches: 5. In germline, CDR1 is SGHRS, CDR2 YFSETQ. The chain employs TRBV5-1 and TRBJ2-7, with 11 nucleotides matching TRBD1. The clonotype was recovered from a man between 18 and 35 years old in good health. The sample consisted of naive CD4+ T cells sorted from blood. The subset was: CD45RA+ positively selected. The CDR3 sequence is CASSRGTGGTYEQYF. The CDR3 nucleotides read TGCGCCAGCAGCCGAGGGACAGGGGGAACCTACGAGCAGTACTTC.